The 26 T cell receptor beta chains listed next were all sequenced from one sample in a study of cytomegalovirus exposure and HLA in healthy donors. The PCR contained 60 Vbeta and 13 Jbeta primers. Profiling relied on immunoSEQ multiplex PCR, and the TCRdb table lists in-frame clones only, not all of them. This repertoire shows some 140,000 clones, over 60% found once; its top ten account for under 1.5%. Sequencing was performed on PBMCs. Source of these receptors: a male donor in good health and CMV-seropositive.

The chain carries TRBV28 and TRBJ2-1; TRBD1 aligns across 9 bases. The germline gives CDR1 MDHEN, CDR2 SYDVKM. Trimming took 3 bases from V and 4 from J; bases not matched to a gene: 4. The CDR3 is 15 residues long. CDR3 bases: TGTGCCAGCAGTTTCGGGACAGGGCCATACAATGAGCAGTTCTTC. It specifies CASSFGTGPYNEQFF.

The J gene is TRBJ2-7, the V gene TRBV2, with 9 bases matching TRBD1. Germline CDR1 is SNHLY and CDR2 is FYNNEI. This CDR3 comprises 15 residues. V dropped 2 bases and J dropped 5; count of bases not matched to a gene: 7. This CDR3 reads CASSERGQGSHEQYF. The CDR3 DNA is TGTGCCAGCAGTGAACGGGGACAGGGATCTCACGAGCAGTACTTC.

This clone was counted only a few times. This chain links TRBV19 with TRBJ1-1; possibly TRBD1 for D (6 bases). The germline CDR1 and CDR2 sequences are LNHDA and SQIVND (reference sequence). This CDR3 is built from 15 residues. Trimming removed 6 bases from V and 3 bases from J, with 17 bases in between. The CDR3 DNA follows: TGTGCCAGTAGAATGACAGGAGTTATTGACACTGAAGCTTTCTTT. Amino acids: CASRMTGVIDTEAFF.

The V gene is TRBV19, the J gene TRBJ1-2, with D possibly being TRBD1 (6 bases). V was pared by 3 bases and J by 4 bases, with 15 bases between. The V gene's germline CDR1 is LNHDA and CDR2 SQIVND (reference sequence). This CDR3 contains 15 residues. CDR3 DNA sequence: TGTGCCAGTAGTATTGACAGGCCAAAGAGCTATGGCTACACCTTC. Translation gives CASSIDRPKSYGYTF.

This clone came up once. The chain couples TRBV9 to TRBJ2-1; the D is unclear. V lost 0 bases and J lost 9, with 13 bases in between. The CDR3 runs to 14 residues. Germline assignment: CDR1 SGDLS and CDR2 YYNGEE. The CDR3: CASSVEAPLSEQFF. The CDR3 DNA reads TGTGCCAGCAGCGTAGAAGCACCGCTAAGTGAGCAGTTCTTC.

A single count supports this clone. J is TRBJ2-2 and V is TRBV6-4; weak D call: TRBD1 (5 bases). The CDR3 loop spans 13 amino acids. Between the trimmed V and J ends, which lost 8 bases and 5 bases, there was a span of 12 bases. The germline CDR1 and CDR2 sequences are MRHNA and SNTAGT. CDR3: CASRPQGTGELFF. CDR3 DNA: TGTGCCAGCCGACCTCAGGGAACCGGGGAGCTGTTTTTT.

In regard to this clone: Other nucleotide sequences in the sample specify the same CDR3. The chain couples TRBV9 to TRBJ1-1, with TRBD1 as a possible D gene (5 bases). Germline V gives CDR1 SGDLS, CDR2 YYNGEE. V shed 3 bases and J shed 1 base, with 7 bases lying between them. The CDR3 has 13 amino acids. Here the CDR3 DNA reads TGTGCCAGCAGCGCCCAGGGGAACACTGAAGCTTTCTTT. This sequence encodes CASSAQGNTEAFF.

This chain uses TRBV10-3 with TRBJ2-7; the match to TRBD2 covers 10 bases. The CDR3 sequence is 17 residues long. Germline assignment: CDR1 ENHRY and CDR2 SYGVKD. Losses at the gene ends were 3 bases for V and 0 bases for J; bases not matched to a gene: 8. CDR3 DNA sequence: TGTGCCATCAGTGAAAGAACTAGCGGGATGAGCTCCTACGAGCAGTACTTC. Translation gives CAISERTSGMSSYEQYF.

The chain's CDR3 is CASSPGQGGEKLFF. The CDR3 nucleotides are TGTGCCAGCAGCCCCGGACAGGGGGGCGAAAAACTGTTTTTT. J is TRBJ1-4 and V is TRBV11-2; 10 nucleotides line up with TRBD1. V shed 5 bases and J 8 bases; nucleotides not matched to a gene: 5. CDR3 length: 14 amino acids. Germline lookup yields CDR1 SGHAT and CDR2 FQNNGV.

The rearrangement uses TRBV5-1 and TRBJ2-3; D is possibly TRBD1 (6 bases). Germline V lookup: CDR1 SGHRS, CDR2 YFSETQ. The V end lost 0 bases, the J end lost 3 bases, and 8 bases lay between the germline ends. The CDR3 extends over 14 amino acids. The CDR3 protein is CASSLEGVTDTQYF. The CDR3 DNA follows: TGCGCCAGCAGCTTGGAGGGGGTGACAGATACGCAGTATTTT.

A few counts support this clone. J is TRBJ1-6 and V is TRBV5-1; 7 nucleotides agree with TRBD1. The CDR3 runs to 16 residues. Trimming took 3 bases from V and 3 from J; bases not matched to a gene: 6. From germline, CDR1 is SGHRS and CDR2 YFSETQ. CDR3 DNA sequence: TGCGCCAGCAGCTGGACGAGACAGGGCTATAATTCACCCCTCCACTTT. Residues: CASSWTRQGYNSPLHF.

CDR3 residues: CASSPFRPGSALGETQYF. For the CDR3, the DNA is TGTGCCAGCAGTCCCTTTCGTCCCGGGTCAGCACTCGGAGAGACCCAGTACTTC. The chain combines TRBV28 with TRBJ2-5; the D is unclear. Per germline, CDR1 MDHEN and CDR2 SYDVKM. There are 18 residues in the CDR3. V gave up 5 bases and J gave up 4 bases, with 26 bases separating them.

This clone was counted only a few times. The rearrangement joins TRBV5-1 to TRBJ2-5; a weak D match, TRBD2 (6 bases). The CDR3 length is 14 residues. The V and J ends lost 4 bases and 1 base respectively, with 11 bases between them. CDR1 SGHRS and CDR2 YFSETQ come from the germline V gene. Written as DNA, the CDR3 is TGCGCCAGCAGCCCGGAGGGTCTCCAAGAGACCCAGTACTTC. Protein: CASSPEGLQETQYF.

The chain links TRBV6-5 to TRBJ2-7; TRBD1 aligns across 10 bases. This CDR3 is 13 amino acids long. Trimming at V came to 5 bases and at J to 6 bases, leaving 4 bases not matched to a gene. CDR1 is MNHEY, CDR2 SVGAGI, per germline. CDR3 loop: CASSLRDRGEQYF. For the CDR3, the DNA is TGTGCCAGCAGTCTCCGGGACAGGGGCGAGCAGTACTTC.

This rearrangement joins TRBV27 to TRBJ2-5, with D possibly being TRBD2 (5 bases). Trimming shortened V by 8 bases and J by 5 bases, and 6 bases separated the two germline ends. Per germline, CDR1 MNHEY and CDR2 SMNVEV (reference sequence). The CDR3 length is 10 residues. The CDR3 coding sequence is TGTGCCAGCGGGGAGGAGACCCAGTACTTC. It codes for CASGEETQYF.

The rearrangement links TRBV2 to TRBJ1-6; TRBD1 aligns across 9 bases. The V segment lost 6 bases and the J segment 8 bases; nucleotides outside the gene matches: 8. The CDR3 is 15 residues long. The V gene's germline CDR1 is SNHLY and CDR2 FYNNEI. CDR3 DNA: TGTGCCAGCAGGGGGGACAGGGAATTGTATTCACCCCTCCACTTT. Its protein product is CASRGDRELYSPLHF.

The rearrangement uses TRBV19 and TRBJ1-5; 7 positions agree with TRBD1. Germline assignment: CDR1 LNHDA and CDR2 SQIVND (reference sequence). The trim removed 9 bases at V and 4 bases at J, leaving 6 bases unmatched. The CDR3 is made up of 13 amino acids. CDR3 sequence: CASRDRMNQPQHF. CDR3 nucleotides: TGTGCCAGCAGGGACAGAATGAATCAGCCCCAGCATTTT.

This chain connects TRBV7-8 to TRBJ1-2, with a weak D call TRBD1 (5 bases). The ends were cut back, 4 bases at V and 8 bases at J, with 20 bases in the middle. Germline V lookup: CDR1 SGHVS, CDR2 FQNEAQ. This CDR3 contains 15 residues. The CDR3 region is CASSSRGGAPGGYTF. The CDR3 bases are TGTGCCAGCAGCTCGCGGGGGGGAGCGCCCGGGGGCTACACCTTC.

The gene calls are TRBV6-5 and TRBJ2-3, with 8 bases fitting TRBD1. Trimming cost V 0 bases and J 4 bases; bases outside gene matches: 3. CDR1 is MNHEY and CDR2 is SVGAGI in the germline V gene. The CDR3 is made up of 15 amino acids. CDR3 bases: TGTGCCAGCAGTTACTCCCGGACAGGGCCAGATACGCAGTATTTT. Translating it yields CASSYSRTGPDTQYF.

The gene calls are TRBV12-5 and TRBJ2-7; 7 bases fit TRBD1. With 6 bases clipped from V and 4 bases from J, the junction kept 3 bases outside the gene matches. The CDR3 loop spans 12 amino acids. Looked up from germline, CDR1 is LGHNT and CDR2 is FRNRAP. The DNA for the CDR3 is TGTGCTAGTGGCGCAGGGGGATACGAGCAGTACTTC. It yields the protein CASGAGGYEQYF.

The CDR3 nucleotides are TGTGCCAGCAGCTTGGTGGTGGCTCCCGCTGGAAACACCATATATTTT. This gives the protein CASSLVVAPAGNTIYF. V usage is TRBV5-5 and J usage is TRBJ1-3; D call uncertain. V lost 0 bases and J lost 2, with 12 bases in between. CDR3 length: 16 residues. Germline CDR1 reads SGHKS; CDR2 reads YYEKEE (reference sequence). Variable domain in full (rest from reference TRBV5-5 and TRBJ1-3): DAGVTQSPTHLIKTRGQQVTLRCSPISGHKSVSWYQQVLGQGPQFIFQYYEKEERGRGNFPDRFSARQFPNYSSELNVNALLLGDSALYLCASSLVVAPAGNTIYFGEGSWLTVV.

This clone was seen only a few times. The CDR3, as DNA: TGTGCCAGTAGTGGAAGGACTAGCGCGAATGAGCAGTTCTTC. Protein: CASSGRTSANEQFF. The chain uses TRBV19 and TRBJ2-1, with 9 bases identical to TRBD2. This CDR3 spans 14 amino acids. CDR1 is LNHDA and CDR2 is SQIVND in the germline V gene (reference sequence). The V segment lost 5 bases and the J segment 7 bases; nucleotides outside the gene matches: 6.

CDR3 region: CASSLSSTSKQQYF. The CDR3, as DNA: TGTGCCAGCAGCTTATCGTCGACATCCAAGCAGCAGTACTTC. This sequence joins TRBV7-6 and TRBJ2-7; no clear D. The germline V gene has CDR1 SGHVS and CDR2 FNYEAQ. Trimming stripped 2 bases from V and 8 bases from J, with 16 bases between. This CDR3 spans 14 amino acids.

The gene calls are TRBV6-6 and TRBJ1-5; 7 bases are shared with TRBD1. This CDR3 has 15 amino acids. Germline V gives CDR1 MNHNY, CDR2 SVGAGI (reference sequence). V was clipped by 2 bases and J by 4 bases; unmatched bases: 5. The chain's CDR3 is CASSYPGQLNQPQHF. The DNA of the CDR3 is TGTGCCAGCAGTTACCCGGGACAGCTAAATCAGCCCCAGCATTTT.

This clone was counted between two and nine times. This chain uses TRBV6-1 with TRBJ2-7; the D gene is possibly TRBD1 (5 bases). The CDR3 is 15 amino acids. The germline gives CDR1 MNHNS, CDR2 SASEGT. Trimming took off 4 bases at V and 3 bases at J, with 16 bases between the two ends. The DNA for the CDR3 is TGTGCCAGCAGTGTAGAAGGCAGGGCTCGCTACGAGCAGTACTTC. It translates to CASSVEGRARYEQYF.

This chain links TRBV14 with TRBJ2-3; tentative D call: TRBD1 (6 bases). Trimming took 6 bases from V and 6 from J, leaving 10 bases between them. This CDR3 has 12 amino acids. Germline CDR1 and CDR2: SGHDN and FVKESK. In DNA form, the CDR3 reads TGTGCCAGCAGTCCTACAGGGGATACGCAGTATTTT. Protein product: CASSPTGDTQYF.